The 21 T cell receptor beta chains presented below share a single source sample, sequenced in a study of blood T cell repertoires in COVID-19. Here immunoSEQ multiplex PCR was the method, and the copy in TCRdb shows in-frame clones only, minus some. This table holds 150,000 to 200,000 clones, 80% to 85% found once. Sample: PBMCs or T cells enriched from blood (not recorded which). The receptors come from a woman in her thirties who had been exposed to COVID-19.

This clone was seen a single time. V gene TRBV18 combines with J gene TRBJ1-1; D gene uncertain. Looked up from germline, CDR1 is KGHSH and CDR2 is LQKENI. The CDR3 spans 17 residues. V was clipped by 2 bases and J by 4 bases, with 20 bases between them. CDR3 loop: CASSPAEGPGMFTEAFF. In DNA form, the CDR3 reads TGTGCCAGCTCACCAGCAGAGGGCCCCGGGATGTTCACTGAAGCTTTCTTT. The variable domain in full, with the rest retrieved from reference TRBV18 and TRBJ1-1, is NAGVMQNPRHLVRRRGQEARLRCSPMKGHSHVYWYRQLPEEGLKFMVYLQKENIIDESGMPKERFSAEFPKEGPSILRIQQVVRGDSAAYFCASSPAEGPGMFTEAFFGQGTRLTVV.

The CDR3, as DNA: TGTGCCAGCAGCTGGGACAGGGCTAATGAGCAGTTCTTC. Translated, it gives CASSWDRANEQFF. The gene calls are TRBV5-4 and TRBJ2-1, with 9 nucleotides matching TRBD1. Germline CDR1 and CDR2: SGHNT and YYREEE (reference sequence). With V trimmed by 3 bases and J by 7 bases, 2 bases remained unmatched. The CDR3 has 13 amino acids.

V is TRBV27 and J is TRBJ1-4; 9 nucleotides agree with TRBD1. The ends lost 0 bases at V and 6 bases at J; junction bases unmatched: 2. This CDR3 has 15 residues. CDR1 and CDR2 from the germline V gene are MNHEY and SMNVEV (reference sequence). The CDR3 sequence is CASSLSGQGYEKLFF. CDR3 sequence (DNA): TGTGCCAGCAGTTTATCGGGACAGGGTTATGAAAAACTGTTTTTT.

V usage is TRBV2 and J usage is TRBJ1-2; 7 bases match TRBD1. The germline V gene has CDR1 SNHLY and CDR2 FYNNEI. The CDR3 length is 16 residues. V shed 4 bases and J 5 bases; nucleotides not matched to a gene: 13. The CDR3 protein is CASSALRSQGDYGYTF. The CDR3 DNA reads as TGTGCCAGCAGTGCCCTCAGGAGTCAGGGGGATTATGGCTACACCTTC.

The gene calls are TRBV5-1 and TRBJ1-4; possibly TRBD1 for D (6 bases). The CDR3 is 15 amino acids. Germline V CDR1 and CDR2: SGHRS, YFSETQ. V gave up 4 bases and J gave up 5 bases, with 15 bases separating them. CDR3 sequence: CASSLGTGLNEKLFF. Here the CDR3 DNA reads TGCGCCAGCAGCCTGGGAACAGGGTTAAATGAAAAACTGTTTTTT.

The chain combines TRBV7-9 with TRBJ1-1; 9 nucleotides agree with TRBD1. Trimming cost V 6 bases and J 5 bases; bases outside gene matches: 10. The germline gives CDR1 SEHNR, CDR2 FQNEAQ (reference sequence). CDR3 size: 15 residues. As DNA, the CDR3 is TGTGCCAGCAGTTCTCTACAGGGGGCTGGGACTGAAGCTTTCTTT. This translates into CASSSLQGAGTEAFF. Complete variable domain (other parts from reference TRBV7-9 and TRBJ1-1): DTGVSQNPRHKITKRGQNVTFRCDPISEHNRLYWYRQTLGQGPEFLTYFQNEAQLEKSRLLSDRFSAERPKGSFSTLEIQRTEQGDSAMYLCASSSLQGAGTEAFFGQGTRLTVV.

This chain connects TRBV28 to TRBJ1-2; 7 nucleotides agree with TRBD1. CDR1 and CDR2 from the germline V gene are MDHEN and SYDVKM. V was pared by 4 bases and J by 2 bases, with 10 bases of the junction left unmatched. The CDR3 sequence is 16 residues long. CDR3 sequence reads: CASSSGTETINYGYTF. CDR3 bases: TGTGCCAGCAGTTCGGGGACAGAAACTATCAACTATGGCTACACCTTC.

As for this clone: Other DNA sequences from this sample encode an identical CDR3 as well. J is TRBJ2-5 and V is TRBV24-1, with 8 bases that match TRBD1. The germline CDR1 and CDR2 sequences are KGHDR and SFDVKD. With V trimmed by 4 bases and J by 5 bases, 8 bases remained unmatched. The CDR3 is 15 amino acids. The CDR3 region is CATSDSTGGGETQYF. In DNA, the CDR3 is TGTGCCACCAGTGACTCTACAGGGGGTGGCGAGACCCAGTACTTC.

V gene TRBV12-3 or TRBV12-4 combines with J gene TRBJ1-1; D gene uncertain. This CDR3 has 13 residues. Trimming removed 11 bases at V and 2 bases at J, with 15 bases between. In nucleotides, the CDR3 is TGTGCCGCCACCGTGGCAGAAAACACTGAAGCTTTCTTT. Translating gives CAATVAENTEAFF.

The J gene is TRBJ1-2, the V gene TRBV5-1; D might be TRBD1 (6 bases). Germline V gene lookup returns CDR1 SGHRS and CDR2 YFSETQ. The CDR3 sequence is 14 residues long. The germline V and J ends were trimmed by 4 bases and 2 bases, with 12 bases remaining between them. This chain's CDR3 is CASSLGTSNYGYTF. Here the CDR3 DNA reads TGCGCCAGCAGCCTAGGGACATCGAACTATGGCTACACCTTC.

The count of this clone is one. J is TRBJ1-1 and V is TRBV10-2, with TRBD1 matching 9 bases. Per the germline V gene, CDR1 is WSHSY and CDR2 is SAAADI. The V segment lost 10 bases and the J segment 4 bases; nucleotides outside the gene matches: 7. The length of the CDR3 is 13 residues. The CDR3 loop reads CAIRDREGTEAFF. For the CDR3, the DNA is TGCGCCATAAGGGACAGGGAAGGCACTGAAGCTTTCTTT.

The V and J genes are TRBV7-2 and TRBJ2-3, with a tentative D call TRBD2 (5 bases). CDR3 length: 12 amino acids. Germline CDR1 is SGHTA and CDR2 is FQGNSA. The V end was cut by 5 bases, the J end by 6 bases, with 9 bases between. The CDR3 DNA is TGTGCCAGCAGCCTCGAGCGGGATACGCAGTATTTT. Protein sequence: CASSLERDTQYF. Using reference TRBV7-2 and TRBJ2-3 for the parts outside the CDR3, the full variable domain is GAGVSQSPSNKVTEKGKDVELRCDPISGHTALYWYRQSLGQGLEFLIYFQGNSAPDKSGLPSDRFSAERTGGSVSTLTIQRTQQEDSAVYLCASSLERDTQYFGPGTRLTVL.

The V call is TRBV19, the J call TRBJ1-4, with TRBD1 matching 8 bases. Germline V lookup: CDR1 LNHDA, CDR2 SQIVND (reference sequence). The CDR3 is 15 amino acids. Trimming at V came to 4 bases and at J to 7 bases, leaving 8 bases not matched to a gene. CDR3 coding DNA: TGTGCCAGTAGTACCAGAACAGGGGGTGGTGAAAAACTGTTTTTT. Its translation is CASSTRTGGGEKLFF.

The CDR3 DNA reads as TGTGCCAGCAGCTTAGCAGGGGTGGACGGCTACACCTTC. Its protein is CASSLAGVDGYTF. The V and J genes are TRBV7-9 and TRBJ1-2; tentative D call: TRBD1 (5 bases). Germline-derived CDR1 and CDR2 are SEHNR and FQNEAQ (reference sequence). The CDR3 extends over 13 amino acids. The ends were cut back, 0 bases at V and 8 bases at J, with 10 bases in the middle.

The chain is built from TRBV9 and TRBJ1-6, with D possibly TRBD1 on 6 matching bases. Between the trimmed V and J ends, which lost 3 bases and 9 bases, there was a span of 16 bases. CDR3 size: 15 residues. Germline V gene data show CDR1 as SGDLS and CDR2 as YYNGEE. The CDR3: CASSGGHNPLSPLHF. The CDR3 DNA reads TGTGCCAGCAGCGGGGGACACAACCCGCTTTCACCCCTCCACTTT. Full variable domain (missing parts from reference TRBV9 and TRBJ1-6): DSGVTQTPKHLITATGQRVTLRCSPRSGDLSVYWYQQSLDQGLQFLIQYYNGEERAKGNILERFSAQQFPDLHSELNLSSLELGDSALYFCASSGGHNPLSPLHFGNGTRLTVT.

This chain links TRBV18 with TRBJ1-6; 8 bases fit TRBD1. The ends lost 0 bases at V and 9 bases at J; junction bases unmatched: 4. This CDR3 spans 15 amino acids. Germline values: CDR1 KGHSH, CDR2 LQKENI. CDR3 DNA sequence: TGTGCCAGCTCACCACCTCAGGGGGCATCTTCACCCCTCCACTTT. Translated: CASSPPQGASSPLHF.

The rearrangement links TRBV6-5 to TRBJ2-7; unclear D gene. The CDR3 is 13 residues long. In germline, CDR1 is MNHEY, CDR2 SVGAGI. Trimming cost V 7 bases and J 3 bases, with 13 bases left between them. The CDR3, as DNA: TGTGCCAGCACCCCCAGAACGGGCTACGAGCAGTACTTC. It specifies CASTPRTGYEQYF.

The CDR3 sequence is CASSQGTGGTYEQYF. The CDR3 nucleotides read TGCGCCAGCAGCCAAGGGACAGGGGGTACCTACGAGCAGTACTTC. The chain combines TRBV4-1 with TRBJ2-7; 10 nucleotides match TRBD1. The germline V gene has CDR1 MGHRA and CDR2 YSYEKL. The V segment lost 1 base and the J segment 2 bases; nucleotides outside the gene matches: 2. This CDR3 has 15 residues.

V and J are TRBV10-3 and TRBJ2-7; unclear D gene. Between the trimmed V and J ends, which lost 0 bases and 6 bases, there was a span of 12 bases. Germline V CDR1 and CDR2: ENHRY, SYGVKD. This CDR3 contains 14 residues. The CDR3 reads CAISESVGETEQYF. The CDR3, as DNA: TGTGCCATCAGTGAGTCGGTAGGAGAAACCGAGCAGTACTTC.

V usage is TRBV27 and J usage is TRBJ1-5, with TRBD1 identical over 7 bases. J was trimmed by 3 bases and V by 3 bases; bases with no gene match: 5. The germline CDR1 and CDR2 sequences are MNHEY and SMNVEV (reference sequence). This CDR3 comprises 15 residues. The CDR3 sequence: CASSLKGQFNQPQHF. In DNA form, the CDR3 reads TGTGCCAGCAGTTTGAAGGGACAGTTCAATCAGCCCCAGCATTTT.

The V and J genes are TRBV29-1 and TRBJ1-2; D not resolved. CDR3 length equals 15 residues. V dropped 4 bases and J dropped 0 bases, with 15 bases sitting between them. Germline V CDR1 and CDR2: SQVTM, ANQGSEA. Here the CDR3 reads CSVVEADEANYGYTF. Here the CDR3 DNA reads TGCAGCGTTGTAGAAGCGGACGAAGCTAACTATGGCTACACCTTC.